The T cell receptor beta chain under discussion was sequenced for a study of T cells expressing NK-cell markers. The CDR3 is 17 residues long. For each CDR3 protein, TCRdb gives one entry from its re-call of the 5' RACE reads, without DNA. The repertoire table contains over 150,000 distinct CDR3 sequences. The chain links TRBV12-3 or TRBV12-4 to TRBJ2-1; TCRdb outputs TRBD2, but without DNA this stays unchecked. This sequence originates from a woman aged 45 to 65 in good health. The sample consisted of blood T cells: a sorted CD56 or NKG2C T cell subset, CD4+ or CD8+ T cells, or bulk PBMC T cells (not recorded which). CDR3 loop: CASSPQREGGSYNEQFF.